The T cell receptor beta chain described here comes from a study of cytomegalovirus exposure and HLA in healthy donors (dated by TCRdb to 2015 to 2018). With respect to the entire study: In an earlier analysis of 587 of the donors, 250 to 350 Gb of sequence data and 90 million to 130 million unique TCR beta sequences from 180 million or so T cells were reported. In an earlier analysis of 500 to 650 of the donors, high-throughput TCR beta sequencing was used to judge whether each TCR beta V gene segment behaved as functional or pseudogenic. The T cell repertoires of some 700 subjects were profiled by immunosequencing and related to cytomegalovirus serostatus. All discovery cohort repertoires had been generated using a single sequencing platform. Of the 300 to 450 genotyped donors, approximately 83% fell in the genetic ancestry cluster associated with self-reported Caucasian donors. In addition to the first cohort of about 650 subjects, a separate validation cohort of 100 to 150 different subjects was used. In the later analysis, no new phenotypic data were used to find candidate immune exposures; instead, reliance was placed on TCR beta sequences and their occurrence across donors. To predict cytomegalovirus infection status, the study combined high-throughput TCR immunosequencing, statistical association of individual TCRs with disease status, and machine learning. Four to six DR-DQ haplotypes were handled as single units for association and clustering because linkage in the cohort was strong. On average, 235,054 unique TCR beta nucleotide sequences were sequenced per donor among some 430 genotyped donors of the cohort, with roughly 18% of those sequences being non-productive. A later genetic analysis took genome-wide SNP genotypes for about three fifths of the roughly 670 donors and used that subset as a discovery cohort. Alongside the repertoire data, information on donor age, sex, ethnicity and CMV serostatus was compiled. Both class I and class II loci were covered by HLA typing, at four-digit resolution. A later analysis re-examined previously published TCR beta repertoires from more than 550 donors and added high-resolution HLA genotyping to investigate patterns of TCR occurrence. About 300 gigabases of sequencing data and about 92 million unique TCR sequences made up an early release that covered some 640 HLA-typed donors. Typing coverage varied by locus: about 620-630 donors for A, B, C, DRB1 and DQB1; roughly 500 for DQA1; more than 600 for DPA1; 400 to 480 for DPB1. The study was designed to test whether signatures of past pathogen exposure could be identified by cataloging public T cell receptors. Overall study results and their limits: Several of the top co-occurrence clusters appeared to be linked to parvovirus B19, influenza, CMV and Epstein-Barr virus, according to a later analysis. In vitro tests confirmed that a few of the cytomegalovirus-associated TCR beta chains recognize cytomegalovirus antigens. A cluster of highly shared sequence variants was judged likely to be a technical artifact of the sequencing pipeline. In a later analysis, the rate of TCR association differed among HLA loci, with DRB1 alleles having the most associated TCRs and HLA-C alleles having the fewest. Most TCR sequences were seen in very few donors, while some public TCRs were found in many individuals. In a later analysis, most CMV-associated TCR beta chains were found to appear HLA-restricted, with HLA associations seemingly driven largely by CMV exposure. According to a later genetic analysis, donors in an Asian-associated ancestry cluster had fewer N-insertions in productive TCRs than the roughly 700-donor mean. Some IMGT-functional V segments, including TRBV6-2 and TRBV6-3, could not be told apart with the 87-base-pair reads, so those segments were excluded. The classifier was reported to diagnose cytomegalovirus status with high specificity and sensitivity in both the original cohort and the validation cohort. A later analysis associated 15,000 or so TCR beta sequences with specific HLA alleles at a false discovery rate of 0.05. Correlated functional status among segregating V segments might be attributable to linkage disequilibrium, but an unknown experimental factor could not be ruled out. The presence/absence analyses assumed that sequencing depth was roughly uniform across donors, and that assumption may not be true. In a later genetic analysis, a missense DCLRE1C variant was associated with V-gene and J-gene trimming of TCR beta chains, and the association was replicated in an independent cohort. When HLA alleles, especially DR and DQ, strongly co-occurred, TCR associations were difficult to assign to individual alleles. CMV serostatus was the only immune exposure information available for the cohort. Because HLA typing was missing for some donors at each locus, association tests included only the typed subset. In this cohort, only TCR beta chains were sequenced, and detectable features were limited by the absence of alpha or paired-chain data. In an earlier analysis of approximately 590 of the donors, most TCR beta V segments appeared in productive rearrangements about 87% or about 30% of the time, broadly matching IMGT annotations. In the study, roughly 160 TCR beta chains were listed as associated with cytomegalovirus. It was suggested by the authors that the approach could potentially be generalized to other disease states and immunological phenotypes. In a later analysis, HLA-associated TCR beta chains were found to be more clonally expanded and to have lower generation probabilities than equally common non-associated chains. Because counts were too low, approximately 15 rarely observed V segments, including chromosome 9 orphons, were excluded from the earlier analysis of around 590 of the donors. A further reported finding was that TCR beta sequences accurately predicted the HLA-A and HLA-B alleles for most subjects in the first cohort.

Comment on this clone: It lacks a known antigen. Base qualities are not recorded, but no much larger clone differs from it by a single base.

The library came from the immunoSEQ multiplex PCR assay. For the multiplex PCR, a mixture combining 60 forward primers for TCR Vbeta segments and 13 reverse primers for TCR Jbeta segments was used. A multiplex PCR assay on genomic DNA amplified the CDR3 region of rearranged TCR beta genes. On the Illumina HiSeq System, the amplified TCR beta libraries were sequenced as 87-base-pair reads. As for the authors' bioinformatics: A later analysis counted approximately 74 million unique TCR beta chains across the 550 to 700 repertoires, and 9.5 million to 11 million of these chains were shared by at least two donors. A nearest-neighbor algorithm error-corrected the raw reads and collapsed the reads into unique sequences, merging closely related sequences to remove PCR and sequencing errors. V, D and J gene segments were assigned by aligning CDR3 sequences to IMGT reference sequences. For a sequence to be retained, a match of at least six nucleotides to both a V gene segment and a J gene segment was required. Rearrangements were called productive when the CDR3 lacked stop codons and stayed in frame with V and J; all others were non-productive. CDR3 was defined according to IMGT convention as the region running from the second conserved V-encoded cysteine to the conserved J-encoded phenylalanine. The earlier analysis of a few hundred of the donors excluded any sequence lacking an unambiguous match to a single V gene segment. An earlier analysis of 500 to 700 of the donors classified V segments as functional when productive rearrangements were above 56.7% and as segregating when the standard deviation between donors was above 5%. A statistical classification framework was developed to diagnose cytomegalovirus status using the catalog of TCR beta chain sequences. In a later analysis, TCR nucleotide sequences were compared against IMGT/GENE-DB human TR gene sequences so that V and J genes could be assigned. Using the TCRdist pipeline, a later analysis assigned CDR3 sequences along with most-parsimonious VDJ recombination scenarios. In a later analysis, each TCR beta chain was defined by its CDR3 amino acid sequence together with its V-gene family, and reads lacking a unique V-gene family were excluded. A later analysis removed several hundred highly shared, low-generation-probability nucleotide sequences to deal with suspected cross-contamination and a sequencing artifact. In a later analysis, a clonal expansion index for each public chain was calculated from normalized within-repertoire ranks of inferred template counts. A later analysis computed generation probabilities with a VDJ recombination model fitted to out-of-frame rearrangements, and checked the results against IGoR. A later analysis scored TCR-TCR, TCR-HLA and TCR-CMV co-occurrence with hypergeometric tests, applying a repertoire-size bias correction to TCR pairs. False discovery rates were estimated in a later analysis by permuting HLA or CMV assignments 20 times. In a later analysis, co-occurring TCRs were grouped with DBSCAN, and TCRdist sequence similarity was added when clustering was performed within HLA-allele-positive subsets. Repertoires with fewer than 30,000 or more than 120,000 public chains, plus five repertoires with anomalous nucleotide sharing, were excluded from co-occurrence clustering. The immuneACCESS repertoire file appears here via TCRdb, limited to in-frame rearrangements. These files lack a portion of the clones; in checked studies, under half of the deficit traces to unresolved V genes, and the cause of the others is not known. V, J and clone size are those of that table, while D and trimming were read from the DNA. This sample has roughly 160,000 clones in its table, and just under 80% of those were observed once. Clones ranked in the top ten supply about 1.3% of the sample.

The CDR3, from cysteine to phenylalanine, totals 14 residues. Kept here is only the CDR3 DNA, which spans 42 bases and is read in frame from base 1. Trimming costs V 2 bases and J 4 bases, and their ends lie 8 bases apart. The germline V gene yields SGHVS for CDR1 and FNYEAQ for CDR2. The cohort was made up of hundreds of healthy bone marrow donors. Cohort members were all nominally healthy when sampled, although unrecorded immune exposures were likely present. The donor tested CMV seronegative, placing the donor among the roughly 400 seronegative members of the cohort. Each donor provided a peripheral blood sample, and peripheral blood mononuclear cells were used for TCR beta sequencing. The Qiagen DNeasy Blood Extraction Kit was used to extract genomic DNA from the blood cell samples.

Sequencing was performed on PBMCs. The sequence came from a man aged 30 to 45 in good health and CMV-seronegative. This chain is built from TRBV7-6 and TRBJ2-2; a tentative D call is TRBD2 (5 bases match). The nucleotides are TGTGCCAGCAGCTTATTCAGCGGCACCGGGGAGCTGTTTTTT. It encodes CASSLFSGTGELFF. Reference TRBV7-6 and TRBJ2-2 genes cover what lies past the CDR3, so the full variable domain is GAGVSQSPRYKVTKRGQDVALRCDPISGHVSLYWYRQALGQGPEFLTYFNYEAQQDKSGLPNDRFSAERPEGSISTLTIQRTEQRDSAMYRCASSLFSGTGELFFGEGSRLTVL.